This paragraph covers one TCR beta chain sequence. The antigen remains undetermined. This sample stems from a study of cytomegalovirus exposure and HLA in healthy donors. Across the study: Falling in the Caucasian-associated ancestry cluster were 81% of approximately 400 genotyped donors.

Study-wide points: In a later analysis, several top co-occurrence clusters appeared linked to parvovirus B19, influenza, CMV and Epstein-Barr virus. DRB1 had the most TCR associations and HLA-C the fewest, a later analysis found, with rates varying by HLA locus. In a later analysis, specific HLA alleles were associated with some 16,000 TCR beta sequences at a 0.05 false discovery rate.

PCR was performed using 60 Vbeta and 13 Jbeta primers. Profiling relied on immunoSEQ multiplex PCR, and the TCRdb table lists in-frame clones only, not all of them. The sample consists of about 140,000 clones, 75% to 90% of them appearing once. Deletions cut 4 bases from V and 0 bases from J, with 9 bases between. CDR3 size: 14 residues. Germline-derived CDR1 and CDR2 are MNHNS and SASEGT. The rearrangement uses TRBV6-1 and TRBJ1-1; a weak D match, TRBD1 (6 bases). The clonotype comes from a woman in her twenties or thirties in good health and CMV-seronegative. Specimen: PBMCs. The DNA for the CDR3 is TGTGCCAGCAGTGCCGGGACACTGAACACTGAAGCTTTCTTT. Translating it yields CASSAGTLNTEAFF.